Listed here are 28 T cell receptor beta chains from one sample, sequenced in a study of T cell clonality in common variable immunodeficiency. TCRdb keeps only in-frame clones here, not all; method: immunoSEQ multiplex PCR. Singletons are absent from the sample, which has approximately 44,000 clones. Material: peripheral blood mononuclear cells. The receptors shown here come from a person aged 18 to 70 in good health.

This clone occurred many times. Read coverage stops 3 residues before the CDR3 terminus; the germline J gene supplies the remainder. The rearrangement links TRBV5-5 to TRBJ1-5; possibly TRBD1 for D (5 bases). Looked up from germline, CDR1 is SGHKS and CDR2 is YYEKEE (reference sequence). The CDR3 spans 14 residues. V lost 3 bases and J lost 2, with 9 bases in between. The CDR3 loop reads CASSWDLGNQPQHF. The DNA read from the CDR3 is TGTGCCAGCAGCTGGGACTTGGGCAATCAGCCC.

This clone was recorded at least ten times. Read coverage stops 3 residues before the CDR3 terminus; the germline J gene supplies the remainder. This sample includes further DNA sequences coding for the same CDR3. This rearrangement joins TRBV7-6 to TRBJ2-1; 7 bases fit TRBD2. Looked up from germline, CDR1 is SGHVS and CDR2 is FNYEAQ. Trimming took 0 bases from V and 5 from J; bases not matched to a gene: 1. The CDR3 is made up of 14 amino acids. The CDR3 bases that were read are TGTGCCAGCAGCTTAGCGGGGGGGAACAATGAG. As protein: CASSLAGGNNE. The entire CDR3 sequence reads CASSLAGGNNEQFF.

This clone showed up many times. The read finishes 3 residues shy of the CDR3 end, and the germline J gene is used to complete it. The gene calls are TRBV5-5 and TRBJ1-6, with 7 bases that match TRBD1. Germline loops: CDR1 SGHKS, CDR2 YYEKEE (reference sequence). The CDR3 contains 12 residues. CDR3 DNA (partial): TGTGCCAGCAGCTCAGGGGGGTATACC. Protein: CASSSGGYT. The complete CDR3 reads CASSSGGYTLHF.

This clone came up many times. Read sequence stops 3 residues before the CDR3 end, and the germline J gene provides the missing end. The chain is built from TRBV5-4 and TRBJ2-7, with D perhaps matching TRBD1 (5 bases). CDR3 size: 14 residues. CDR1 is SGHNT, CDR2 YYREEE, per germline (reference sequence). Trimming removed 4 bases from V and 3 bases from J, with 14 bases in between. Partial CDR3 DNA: TGTGCCAGCAGCCCGGACATCACACTCTACGAG. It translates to CASSPDITLYE. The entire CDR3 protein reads CASSPDITLYEQYF.

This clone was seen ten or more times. The CDR3 loop reads CASSGGGLAGTYEQYF. Incomplete CDR3 DNA: TGTGCCAGCAGTGGAGGGGGACTAGCGGGAACCTACGAG. The gene calls are TRBV2 and TRBJ2-7; TRBD2 aligns across 13 bases. The sequence runs out 3 residues before the end of the CDR3; the remainder is reconstructed from the germline J gene. Trimming cost V 4 bases and J 2 bases; bases outside gene matches: 5. Germline CDR1 and CDR2: SNHLY and FYNNEI. This CDR3 comprises 16 residues.

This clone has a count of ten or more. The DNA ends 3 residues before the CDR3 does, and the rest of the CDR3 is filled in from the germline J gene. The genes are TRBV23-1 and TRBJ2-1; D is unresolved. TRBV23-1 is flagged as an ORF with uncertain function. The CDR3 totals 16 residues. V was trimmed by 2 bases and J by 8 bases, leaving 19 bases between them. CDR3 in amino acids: CASSQRSLLQAYEQFF. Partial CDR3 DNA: TGCGCCAGCAGTCAACGCTCCCTCCTCCAAGCGTATGAG.

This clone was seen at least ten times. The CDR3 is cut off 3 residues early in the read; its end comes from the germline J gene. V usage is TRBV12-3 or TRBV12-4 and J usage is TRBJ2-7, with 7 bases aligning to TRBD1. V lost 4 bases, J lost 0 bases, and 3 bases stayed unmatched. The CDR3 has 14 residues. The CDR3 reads CASSWGQLSYEQYF. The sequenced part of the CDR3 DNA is TGTGCCAGCAGTTGGGGACAGCTCTCCTACGAG.

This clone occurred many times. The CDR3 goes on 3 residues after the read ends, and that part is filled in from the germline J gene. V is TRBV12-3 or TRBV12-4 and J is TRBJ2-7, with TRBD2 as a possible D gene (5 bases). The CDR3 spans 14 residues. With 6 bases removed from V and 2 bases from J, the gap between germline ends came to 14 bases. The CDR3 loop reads CASREHGDTYEQYF. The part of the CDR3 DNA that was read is TGTGCCAGCAGGGAGCACGGGGATACCTACGAG.

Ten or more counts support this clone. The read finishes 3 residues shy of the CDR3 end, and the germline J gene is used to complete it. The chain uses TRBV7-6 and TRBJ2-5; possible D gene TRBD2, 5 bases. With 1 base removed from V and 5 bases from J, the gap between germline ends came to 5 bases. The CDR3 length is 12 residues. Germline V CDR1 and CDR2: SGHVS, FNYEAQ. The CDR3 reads CASSLGTETQYF. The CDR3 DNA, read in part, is TGTGCCAGCAGCTTAGGGACTGAGACC.

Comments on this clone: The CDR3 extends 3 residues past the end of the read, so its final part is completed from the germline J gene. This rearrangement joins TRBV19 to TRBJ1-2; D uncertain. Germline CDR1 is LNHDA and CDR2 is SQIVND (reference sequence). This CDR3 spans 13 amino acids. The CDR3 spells CASRSGSTDTYTF. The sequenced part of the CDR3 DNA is TGTGCCAGTAGAAGCGGGAGCACAGATACC.

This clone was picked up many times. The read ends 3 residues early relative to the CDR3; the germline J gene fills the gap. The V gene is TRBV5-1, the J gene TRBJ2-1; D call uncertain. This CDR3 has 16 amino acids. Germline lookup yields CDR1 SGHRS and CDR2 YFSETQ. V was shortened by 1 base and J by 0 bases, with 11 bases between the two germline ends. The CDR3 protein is CASSLSVGTSYNEQFF. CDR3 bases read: TGCGCCAGCAGCTTGTCAGTTGGCACCTCCTACAATGAG. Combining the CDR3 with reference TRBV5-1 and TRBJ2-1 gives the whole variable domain KAGVTQTPRYLIKTRGQQVTLSCSPISGHRSVSWYQQTPGQGLQFLFEYFSETQRNKGNFPGRFSGRQFSNSRSEMNVSTLELGDSALYLCASSLSVGTSYNEQFFGPGTRLTVL.

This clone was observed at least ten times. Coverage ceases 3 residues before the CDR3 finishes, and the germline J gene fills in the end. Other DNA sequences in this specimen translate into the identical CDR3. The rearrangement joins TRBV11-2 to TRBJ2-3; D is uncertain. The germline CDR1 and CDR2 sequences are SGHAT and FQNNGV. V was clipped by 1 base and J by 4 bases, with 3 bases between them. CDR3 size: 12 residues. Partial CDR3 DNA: TGTGCCAGCAGCTTAGTATCAGATACG. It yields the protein CASSLVSDT. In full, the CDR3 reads CASSLVSDTQYF. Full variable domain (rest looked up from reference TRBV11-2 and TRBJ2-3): EAGVAQSPRYKIIEKRQSVAFWCNPISGHATLYWYQQILGQGPKLLIQFQNNGVVDDSQLPKDRFSAERLKGVDSTLKIQPAKLEDSAVYLCASSLVSDTQYFGPGTRLTVL.

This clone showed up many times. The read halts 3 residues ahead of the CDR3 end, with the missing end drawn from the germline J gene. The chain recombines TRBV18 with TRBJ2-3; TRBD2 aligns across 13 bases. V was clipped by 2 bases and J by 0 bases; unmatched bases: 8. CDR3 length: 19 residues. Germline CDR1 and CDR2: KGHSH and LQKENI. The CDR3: CASSPLDGLAGDSTDTQYF. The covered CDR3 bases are TGTGCCAGCTCACCATTGGATGGACTAGCGGGAGATAGCACAGATACG.

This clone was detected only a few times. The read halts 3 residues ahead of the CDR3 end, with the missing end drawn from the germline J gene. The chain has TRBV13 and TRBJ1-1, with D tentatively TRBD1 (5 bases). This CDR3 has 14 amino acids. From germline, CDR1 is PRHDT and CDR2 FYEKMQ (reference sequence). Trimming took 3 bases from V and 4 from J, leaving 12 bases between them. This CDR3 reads CASSFRGGGTEAFF. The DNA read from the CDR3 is TGTGCCAGCAGCTTCCGGGGCGGGGGCACTGAA.

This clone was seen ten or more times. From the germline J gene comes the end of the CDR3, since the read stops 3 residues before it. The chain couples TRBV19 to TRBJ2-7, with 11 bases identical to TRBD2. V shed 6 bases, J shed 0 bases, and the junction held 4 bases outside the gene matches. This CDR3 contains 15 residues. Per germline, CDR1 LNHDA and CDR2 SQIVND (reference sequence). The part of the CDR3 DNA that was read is TGTGCCAGTAGGGGGACTAGCGGACTCTCCTACGAG. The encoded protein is CASRGTSGLSYE. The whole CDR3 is CASRGTSGLSYEQYF.

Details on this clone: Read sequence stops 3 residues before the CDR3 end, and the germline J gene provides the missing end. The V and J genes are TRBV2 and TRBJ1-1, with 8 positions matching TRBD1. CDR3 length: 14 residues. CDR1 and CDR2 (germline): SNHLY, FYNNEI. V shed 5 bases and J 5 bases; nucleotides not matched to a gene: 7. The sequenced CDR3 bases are TGTGCCAGCAGTCTGGACAGGGTATTTACTGAA. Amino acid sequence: CASSLDRVFTE. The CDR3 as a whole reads CASSLDRVFTEAFF.

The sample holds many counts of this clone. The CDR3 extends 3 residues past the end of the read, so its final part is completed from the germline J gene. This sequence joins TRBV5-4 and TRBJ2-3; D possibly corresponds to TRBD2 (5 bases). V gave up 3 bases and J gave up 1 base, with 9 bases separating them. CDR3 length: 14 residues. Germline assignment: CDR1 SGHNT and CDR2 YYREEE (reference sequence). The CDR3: CASSSSWGTDTQYF. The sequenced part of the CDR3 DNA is TGTGCCAGCAGCTCTAGCTGGGGCACAGATACG. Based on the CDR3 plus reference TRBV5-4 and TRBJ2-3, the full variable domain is ETGVTQSPTHLIKTRGQQVTLRCSSQSGHNTVSWYQQALGQGPQFIFQYYREEENGRGNFPPRFSGLQFPNYSSELNVNALELDDSALYLCASSSSWGTDTQYFGPGTRLTVL.

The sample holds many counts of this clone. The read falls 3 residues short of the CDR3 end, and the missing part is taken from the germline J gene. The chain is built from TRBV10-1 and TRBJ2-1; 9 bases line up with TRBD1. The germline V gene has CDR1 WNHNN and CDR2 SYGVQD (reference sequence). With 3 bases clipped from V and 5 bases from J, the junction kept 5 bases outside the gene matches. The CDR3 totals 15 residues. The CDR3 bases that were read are TGCGCCAGCAGTGAATCGGGACAGGGCCACAATGAG. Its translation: CASSESGQGHNE. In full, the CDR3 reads CASSESGQGHNEQFF.

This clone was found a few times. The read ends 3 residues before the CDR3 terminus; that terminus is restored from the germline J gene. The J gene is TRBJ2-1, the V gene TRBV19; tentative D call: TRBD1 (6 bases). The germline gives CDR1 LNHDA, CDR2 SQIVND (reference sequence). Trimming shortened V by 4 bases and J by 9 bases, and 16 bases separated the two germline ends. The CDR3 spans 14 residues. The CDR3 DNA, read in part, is TGTGCCAGTAGTACCCTGACAGGTCGGGGTGAG. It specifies CASSTLTGRGE. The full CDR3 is CASSTLTGRGEQFF.

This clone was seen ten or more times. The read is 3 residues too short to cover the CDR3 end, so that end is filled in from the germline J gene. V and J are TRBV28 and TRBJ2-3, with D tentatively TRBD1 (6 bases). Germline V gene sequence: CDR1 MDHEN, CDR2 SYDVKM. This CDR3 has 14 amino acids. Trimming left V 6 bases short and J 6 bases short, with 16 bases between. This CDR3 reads CASRKNRVPDTQYF. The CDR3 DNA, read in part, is TGTGCCAGCAGAAAAAACAGGGTCCCGGATACG.

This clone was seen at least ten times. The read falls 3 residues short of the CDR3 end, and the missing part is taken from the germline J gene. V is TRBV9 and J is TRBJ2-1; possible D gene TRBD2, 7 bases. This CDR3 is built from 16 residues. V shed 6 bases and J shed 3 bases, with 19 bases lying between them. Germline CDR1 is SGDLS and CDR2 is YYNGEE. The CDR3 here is CASTRVAGGLYNEQFF. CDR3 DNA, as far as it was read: TGTGCCAGCACCCGAGTTGCCGGGGGGCTCTACAATGAG.

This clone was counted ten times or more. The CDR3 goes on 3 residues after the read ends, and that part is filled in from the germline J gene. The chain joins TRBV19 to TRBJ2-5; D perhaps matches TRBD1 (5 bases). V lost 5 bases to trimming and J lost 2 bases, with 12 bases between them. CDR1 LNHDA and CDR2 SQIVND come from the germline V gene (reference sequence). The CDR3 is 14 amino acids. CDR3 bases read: TGTGCCAGTAGTCCCCTAACAGGTCAAGAGACC. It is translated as CASSPLTGQET. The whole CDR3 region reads CASSPLTGQETQYF. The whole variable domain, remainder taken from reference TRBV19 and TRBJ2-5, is DGGITQSPKYLFRKEGQNVTLSCEQNLNHDAMYWYRQDPGQGLRLIYYSQIVNDFQKGDIAEGYSVSREKKESFPLTVTSAQKNPTAFYLCASSPLTGQETQYFGPGTRLLVL.

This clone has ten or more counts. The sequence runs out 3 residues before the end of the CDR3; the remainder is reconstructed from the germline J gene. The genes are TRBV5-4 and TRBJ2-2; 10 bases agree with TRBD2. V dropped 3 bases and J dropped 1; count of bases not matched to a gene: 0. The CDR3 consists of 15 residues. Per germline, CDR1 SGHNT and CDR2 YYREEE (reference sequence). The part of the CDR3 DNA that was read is TGTGCCAGCAGCTGGACTAGCGGGAACACCGGGGAG. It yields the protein CASSWTSGNTGE. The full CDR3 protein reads CASSWTSGNTGELFF.

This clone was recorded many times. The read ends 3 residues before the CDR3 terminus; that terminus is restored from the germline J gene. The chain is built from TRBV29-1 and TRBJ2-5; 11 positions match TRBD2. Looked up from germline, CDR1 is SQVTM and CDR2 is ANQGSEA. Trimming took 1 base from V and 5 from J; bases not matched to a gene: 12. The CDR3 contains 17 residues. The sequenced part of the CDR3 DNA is TGCAGCGTTGAAGGCAGACTAGCGGGGAGGAGAGGGGAGACC. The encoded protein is CSVEGRLAGRRGET. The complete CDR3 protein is CSVEGRLAGRRGETQYF.

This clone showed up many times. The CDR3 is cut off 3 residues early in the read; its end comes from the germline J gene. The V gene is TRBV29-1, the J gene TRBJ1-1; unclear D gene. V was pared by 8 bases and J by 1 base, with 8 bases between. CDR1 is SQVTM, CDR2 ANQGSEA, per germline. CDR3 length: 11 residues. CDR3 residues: CSWAGNTEAFF. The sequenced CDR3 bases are TGCAGCTGGGCAGGGAACACTGAA.

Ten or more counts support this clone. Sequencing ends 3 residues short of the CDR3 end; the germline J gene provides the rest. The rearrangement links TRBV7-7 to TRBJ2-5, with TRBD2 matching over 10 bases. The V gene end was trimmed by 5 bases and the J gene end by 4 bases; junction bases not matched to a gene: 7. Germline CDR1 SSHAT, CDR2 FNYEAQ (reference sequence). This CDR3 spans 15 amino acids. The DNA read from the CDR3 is TGTGCCAGCAGCCCTGGACTAGCGGTGTTAGAGACC. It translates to CASSPGLAVLET. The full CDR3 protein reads CASSPGLAVLETQYF.

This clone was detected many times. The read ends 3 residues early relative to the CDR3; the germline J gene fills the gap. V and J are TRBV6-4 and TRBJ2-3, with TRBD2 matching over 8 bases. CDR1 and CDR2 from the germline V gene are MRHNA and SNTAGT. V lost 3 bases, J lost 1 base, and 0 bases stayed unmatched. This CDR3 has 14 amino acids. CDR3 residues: CASSELAGTDTQYF. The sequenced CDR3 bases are TGTGCCAGCAGTGAACTAGCGGGCACAGATACG.

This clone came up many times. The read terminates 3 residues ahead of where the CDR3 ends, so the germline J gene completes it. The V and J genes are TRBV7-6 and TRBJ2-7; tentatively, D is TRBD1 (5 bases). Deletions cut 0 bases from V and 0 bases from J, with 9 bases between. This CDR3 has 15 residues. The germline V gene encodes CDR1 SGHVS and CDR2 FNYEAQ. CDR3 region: CASSLASGNSYEQYF. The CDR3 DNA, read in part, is TGTGCCAGCAGCTTAGCTTCAGGGAACTCCTACGAG.